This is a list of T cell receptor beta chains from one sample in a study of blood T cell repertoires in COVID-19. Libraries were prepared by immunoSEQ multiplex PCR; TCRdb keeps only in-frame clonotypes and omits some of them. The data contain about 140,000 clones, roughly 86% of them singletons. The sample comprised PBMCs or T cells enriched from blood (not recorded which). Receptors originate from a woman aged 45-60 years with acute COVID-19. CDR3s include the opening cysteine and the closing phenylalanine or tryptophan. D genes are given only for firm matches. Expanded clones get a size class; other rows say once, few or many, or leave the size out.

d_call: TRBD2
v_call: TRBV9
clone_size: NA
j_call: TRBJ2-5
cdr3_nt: TGTGCCAGCAGCTACGGACTAGCGCAGGAGACCCAGTACTTC
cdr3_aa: CASSYGLAQETQYF

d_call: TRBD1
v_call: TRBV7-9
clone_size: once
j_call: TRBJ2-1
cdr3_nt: TGTGCCAGCAGCTCCGGGACAGGGACGGGCGATGAGCAGTTCTTC
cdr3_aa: CASSSGTGTGDEQFF

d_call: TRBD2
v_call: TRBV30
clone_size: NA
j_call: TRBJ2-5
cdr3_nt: TGTGCCTGGACAGCGGGAGTTCTCGGGACCCAGTACTTC
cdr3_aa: CAWTAGVLGTQYF

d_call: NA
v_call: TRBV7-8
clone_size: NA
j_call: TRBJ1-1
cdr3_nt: TGTGCCAGCAGCCGAGGGAGGGGAAACACTGAAGCTTTCTTT
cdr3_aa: CASSRGRGNTEAFF

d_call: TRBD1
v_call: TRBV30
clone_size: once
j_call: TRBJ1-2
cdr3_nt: TGTGCCTGGAGTTCAAAGCAGGGGGGCTATGGCTACACCTTC
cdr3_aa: CAWSSKQGGYGYTF

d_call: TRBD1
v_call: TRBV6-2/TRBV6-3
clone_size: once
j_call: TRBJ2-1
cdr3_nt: TGTGCCAGCAGTTACCCCGGGACAGGATACAATGAGCAGTTCTTC
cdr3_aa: CASSYPGTGYNEQFF

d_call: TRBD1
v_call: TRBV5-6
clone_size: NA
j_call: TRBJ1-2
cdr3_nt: TGTGCCAGCAGCCAAATGCGACCAGGGGGTGGCTACACCTTC
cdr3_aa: CASSQMRPGGGYTF

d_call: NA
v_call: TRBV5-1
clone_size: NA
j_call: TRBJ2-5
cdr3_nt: TGCGCCAGCAGCGACGGACTGGGCGGAGAGACCCAGTACTTC
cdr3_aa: CASSDGLGGETQYF

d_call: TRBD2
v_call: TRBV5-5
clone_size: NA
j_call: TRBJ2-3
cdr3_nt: TGTGCCAGCACCCCGGGCGGGACTATCACAGATACGCAGTATTTT
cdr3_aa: CASTPGGTITDTQYF

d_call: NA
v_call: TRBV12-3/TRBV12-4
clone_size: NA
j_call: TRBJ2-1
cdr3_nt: TGTGCCAGCAGTTTATCAGGGCGGAATGAGCAGTTCTTC
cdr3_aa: CASSLSGRNEQFF

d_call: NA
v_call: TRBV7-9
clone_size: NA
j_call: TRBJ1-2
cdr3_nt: TGTGCCAGCAGCTTAGGCGGATCCACGATCTATGGCTACACCTTC
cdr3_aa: CASSLGGSTIYGYTF

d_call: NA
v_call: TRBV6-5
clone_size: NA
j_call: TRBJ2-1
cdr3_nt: TGTGCCAGCAGCTCCGGACAAGGCGGTTACAATGAGCAGTTCTTC
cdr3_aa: CASSSGQGGYNEQFF

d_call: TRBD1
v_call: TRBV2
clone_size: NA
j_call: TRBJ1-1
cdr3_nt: TGTGCCAGCAGTGAGAGGTTCAGGGGGGCTGAAGCTTTCTTT
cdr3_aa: CASSERFRGAEAFF

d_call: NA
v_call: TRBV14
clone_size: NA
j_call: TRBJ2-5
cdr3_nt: TGTGCCAGCAGCCGGCAGGGTGGGGCGGAGACCCAGTACTTC
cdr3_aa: CASSRQGGAETQYF

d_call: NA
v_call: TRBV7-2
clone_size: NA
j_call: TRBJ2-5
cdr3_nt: TGTGCCAGCAGCTTAGGCAGGGGTTGGCGGGGGGAGACCCAGTACTTC
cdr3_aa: CASSLGRGWRGETQYF

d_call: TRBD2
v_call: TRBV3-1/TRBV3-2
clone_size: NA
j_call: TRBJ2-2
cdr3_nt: TGTGCCAGCAGCCTAGGACTAGCGAACACCGGGGAGCTGTTTTTT
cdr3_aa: CASSLGLANTGELFF

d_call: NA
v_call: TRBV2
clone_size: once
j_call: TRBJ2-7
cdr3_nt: TGTGCCAGCAGTGAAGACCGACGGGACGAGCAGTACTTC
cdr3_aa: CASSEDRRDEQYF

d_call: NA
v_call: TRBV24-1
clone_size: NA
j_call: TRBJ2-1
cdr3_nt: TGTGCCACCAGTGGCGGTAGCGGCAATGAGCAGTTCTTC
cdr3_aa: CATSGGSGNEQFF

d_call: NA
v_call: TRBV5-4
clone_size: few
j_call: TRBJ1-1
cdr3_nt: TGTGCCAGCAGCTTGCTGGACGGCGGGGGCCGGAAGGACACTGAAGCTTTCTTT
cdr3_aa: CASSLLDGGGRKDTEAFF

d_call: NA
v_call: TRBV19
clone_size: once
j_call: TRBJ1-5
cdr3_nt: TGTGCCACCGCCGAGCAGGGCAATCAGCCCCAGCATTTT
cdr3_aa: CATAEQGNQPQHF

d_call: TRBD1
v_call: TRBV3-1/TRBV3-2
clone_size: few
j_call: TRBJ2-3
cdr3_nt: TGTGCCAGCAGCCCATCAGGACAGGGCACGCAGTATTTT
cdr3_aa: CASSPSGQGTQYF

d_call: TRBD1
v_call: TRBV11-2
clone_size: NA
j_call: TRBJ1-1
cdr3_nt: TGTGCCAGCGCCCCAGGAGGGGGCAACACTGAAGCTTTCTTT
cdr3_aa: CASAPGGGNTEAFF

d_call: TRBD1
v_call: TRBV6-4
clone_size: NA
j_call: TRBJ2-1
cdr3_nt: TGTGCCAGCAGCCTGACAGGGCTAGCTGACTACAATGAGCAGTTCTTC
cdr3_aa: CASSLTGLADYNEQFF

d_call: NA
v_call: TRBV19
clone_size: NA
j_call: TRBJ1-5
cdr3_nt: TGTGCCAGTAGTCGGGTCGGACAGCAAACGTATCAGCCCCAGCATTTT
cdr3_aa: CASSRVGQQTYQPQHF

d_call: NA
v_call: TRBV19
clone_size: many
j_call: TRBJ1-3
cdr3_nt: TGTGCCACTCAACGTGGGGCCCACGTCTCTGGAAACACCATATATTTT
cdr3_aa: CATQRGAHVSGNTIYF

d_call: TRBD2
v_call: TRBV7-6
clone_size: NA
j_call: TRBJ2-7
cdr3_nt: TGTGCCAGCAGCCCCGGGACTAGCTCATCCTACGAGCAGTACTTC
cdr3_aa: CASSPGTSSSYEQYF

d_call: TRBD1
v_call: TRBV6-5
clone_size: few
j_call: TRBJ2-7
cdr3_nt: TGTGCCAGCAATCCTAGACAGGGAATAATGTACGAGCAGTACTTC
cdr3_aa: CASNPRQGIMYEQYF

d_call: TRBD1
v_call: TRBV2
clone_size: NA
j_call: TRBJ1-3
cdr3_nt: TGTGCCAGCAGGCAGCGGCGGGGGGACAGTGTCACCATATATTTT
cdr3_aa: CASRQRRGDSVTIYF

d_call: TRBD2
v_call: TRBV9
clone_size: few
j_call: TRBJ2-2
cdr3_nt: TGTGCCAGCAGCGTAAACAGCGGGAATCCCGGGGAGCTGTTTTTT
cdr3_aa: CASSVNSGNPGELFF

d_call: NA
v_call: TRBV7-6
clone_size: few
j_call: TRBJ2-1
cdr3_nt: TGTGCCAGCAGCTTAGTAGCACCGAGCTCCTACAATGAGCAGTTCTTC
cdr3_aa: CASSLVAPSSYNEQFF

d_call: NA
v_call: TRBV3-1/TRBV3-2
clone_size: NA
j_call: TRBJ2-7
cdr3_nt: TGTGCCAGCAGCCAAAGTAGTGTCTCCTACGAGCAGTACTTC
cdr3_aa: CASSQSSVSYEQYF

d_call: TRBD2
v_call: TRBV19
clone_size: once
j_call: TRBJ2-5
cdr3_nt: TGTGCCAGTAGTTTCACCGGGACTAGCGGGATCACCAACCAAGAGACCCAGTACTTC
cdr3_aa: CASSFTGTSGITNQETQYF

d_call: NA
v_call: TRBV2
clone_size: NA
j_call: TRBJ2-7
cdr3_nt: TGTGCCAGCAAGGGACTCTATGACTACGAGCAGTACTTC
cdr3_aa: CASKGLYDYEQYF

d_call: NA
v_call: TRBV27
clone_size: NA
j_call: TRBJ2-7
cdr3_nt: TGTGCCAGCAGTCAAACAGGTTACCCTTCCTACGAGCAGTACTTC
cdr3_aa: CASSQTGYPSYEQYF

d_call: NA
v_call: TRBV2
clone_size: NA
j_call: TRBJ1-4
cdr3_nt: TGTGCCAGCAGTGGACAGGTGTATAATGAAAAACTGTTTTTT
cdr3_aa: CASSGQVYNEKLFF

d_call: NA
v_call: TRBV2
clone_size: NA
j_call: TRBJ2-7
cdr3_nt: TGTGCCAGCAGACCTGGGGCAGGGGTAAACCACGAGCAGTACTTC
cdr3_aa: CASRPGAGVNHEQYF

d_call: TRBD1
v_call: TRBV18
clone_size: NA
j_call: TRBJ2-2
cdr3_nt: TGTGCCAGCTCGCCCGACAGGGTCGGGGAGCTGTTTTTT
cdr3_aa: CASSPDRVGELFF

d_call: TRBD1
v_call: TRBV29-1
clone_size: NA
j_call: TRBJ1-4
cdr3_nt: TGCAGCGTCGCCCCTAGGGGGCAGGGCGGAGTTGAAAAACTGTTTTTT
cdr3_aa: CSVAPRGQGGVEKLFF

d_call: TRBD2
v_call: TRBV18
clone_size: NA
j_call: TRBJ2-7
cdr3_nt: TGTGCCAGCTCACGCGGCGGGGGTGGGGACTACGAGCAGTACTTC
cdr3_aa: CASSRGGGGDYEQYF